The T cell receptor (beta chain) under discussion was sequenced for a study of shared clonotypes between healthy human individuals. The CDR3 is 13 residues long. Germline CDR1 reads SQVTM; CDR2 reads ANQGSEA. Sequencing was performed with immunoSEQ multiplex PCR; in TCRdb, only in-frame clones are kept and a portion is missing. The repertoire includes roughly 2 million clones, 90% to 97% of them detected once, and approximately 0.13% sits in the top ten. This clone was recorded once. The sequencing sample was made of naive CD4+ T cells sorted from blood. Subset indicated: CD45RA+ positively selected. The receptor's source is a man younger than 35 in good health. This chain connects TRBV29-1 to TRBJ2-5, with 11 bases lining up with TRBD2. In DNA form, the CDR3 reads TGCAGTGGGGTAGCGGGGGGGCTTGAGACCCAGTACTTC. This gives the protein CSGVAGGLETQYF. The full variable domain, its missing parts supplied by reference TRBV29-1 and TRBJ2-5, is SAVISQKPSRDICQRGTSLTIQCQVDSQVTMMFWYRQQPGQSLTLIATANQGSEATYESGFVIDKFPISRPNLTFSTLTVSNMSPEDSSIYLCSGVAGGLETQYFGPGTRLLVL.